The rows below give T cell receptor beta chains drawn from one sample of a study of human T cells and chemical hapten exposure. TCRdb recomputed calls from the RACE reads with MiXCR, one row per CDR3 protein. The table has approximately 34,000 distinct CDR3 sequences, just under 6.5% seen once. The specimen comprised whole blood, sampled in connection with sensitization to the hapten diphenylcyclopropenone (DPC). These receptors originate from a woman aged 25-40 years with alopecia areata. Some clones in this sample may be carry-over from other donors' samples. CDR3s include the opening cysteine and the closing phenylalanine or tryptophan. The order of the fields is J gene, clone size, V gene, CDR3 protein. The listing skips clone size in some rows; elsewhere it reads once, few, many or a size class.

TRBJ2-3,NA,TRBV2,CASNFNEGTDTQYF
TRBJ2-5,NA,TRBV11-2,CASSQSLDRGQETQYF
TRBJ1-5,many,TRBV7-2,CASSSYGSNQPQHF
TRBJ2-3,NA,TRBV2,CASSSRALSTDTQYF
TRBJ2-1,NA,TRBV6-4,CASSDSMGVIDEQFF
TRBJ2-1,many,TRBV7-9,CASSPGAAGEQFF
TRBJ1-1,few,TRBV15,CATSRDLGTGVEAFF
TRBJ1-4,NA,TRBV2,CASRVRGVNEKLFF
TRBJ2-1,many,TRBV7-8,CASSLDGGMMDNEQFF
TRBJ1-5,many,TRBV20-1,CSADRGLSNQPQHF
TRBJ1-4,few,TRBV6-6,CASSSKDRRGATNEKLFF
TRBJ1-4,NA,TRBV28,CAGSSNRGIGKLFF
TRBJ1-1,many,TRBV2,CASSVQGMNTEAFF
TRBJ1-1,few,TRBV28,CASSLLQGATTEAFF
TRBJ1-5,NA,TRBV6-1,CASSKYSNQPQHF
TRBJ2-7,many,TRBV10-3,CAISDGHSYEQYF
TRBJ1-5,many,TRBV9,CASSEQGAEWPQHF
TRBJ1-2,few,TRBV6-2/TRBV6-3,CASRRDRAGYGYTF
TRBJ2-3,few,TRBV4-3,CASSPFGGTQYF
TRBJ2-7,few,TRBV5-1,CASSLVGETAEQYF
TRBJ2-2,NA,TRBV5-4,CASSSPGGNTGELFF
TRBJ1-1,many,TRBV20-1,CSASGSPDRGTEAFF
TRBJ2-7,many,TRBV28,CASSLRVGEQYF
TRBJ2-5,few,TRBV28,CASSFFAGASQKTQYF
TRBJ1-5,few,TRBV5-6,CASSFLGNQPQHF
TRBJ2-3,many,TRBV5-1,CASGPGLNTDTQYF
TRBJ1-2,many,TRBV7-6,CASSLVVGGTTNYGYTF
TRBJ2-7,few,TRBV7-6,CASSPPIRPAKAAEQYF
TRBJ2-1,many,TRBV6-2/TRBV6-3,CASSPGTSGGYYNEQFF
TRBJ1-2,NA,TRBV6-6,CASRRGQINYGYTF
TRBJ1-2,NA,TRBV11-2,CASSPPARGYGYTF
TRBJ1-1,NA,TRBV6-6,CASRPGQKMNTEAFF
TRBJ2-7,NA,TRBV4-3,CASSQDLGWEQYF
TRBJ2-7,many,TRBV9,CASSNGKEYEQYF
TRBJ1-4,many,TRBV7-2,CASSLGGPVGEKLFF
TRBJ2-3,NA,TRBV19,CASGRGFTDTQYF
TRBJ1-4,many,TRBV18,CASSPPAGDEKLFF
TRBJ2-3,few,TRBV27,CASSFQGRHTQYF
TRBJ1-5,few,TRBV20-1,CSARVGLRRTGNQPQHF
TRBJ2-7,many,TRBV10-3,CAISLDSSYEQYF
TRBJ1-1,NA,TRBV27,CASSPYGGRRLAEAFF
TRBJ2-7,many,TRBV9,CASSVGGGRYEQYF
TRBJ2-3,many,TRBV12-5,CASGSTGGEPLSDTQYF
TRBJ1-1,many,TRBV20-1,CSASRTDRANTEAFF
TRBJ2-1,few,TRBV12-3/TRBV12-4,CASSFRYTNNEQFF
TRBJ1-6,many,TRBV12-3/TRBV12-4,CASSSRDRVLSSPLHF
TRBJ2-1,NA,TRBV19,CASSTISGGRNEQFF
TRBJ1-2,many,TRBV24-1,CATSDLFSNYGYTF
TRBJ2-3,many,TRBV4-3,CASSQDWLASNTQYF
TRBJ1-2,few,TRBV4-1,CASSQPSTRTVERGYTF
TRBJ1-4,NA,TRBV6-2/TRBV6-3,CASSYPSGQGIEKLFF
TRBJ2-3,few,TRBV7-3,CASSIGTSATDTQYF
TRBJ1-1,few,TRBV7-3,CASSLTTGATEAFF
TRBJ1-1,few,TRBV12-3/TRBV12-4,CASSGQGRLGTEAFF
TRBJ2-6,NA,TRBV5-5,CASSLAGPGSGANVLTF